The count of the clone carrying this T cell receptor (beta chain) is one. The repertoire was sequenced with immunoSEQ multiplex PCR; TCRdb's copy has only in-frame clones and lacks some. This table holds more than 600,000 clones, 92% found once. The source of the sample is a study of shared clonotypes between healthy human individuals. Trimming shortened V by 5 bases and J by 5 bases, and 10 bases separated the two germline ends. Germline V gene data show CDR1 as LGHNA and CDR2 as YNFKEQ. This CDR3 contains 13 residues. CD45RO negativity and positive selection for CCR7 defined naive CD8 cells, a population that excluded terminally differentiated effector memory CD45RA+ cells.

Sample: naive CD8+ T cells sorted from blood. This TCR was recovered from a man younger than 45 in good health. The chain links TRBV4-2 to TRBJ2-1, with D possibly TRBD2 on 6 matching bases. The CDR3: CASSELANNEQFF. CDR3 coding DNA: TGTGCCAGCAGCGAGCTAGCGAACAATGAGCAGTTCTTC.